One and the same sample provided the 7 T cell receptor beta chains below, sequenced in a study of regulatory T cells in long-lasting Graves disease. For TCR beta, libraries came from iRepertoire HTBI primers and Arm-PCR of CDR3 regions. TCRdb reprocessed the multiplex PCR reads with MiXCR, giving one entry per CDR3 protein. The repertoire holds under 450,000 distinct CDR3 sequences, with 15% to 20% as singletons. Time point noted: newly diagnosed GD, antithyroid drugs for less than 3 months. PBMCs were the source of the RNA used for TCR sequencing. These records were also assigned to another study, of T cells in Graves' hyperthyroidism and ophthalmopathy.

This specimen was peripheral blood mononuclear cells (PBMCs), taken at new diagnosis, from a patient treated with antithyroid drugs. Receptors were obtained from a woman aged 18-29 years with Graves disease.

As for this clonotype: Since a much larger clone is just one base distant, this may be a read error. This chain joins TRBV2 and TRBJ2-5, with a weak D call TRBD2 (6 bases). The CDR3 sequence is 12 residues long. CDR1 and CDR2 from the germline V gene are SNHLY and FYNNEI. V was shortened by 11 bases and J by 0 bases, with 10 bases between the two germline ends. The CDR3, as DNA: TGTGCCGGAGGGACTTACCAAGAGACCCAGTACTTC. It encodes CAGGTYQETQYF. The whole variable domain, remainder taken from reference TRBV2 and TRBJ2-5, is EPEVTQTPSHQVTQMGQEVILRCVPISNHLYFYWYRQILGQKVEFLVSFYNNEISEKSEIFDDQFSVERPDGSNFTLKIRSTKLEDSAMYFCAGGTYQETQYFGPGTRLLVL.

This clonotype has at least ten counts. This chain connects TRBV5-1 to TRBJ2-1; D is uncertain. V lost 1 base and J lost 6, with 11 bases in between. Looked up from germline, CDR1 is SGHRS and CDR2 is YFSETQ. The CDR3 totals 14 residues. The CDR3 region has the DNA TGCGCCAGCAGCTTGACCCCCTACAGCAATGAGCAGTTCTTC. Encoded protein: CASSLTPYSNEQFF.

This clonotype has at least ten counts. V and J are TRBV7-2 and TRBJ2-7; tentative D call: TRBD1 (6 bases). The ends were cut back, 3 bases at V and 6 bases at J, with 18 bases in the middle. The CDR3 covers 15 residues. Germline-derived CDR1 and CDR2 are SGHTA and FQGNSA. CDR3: CASSLGHVGAGEQYF. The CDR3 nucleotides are TGTGCCAGCAGCTTGGGTCATGTGGGGGCGGGCGAGCAGTACTTC.

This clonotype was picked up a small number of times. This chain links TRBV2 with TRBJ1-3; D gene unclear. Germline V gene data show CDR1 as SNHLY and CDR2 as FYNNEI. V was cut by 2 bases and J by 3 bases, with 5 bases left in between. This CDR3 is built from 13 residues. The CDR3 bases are TGTGCCAGCAGTGAAACGGGTGGAAACACCATATATTTT. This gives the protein CASSETGGNTIYF.

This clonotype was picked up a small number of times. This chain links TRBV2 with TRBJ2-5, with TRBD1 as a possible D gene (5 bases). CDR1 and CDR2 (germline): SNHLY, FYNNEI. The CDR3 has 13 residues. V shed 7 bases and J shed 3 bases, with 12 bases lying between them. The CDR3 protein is CASNQAGKETQYF. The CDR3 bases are TGTGCCAGCAACCAGGCAGGGAAAGAGACCCAGTACTTC.

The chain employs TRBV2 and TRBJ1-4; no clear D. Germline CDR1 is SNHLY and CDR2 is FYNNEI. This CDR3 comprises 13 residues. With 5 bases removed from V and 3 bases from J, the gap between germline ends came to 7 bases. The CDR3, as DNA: TGTGCCAGCAGTAGGGAATCTAATGAAAAACTGTTTTTT. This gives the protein CASSRESNEKLFF.

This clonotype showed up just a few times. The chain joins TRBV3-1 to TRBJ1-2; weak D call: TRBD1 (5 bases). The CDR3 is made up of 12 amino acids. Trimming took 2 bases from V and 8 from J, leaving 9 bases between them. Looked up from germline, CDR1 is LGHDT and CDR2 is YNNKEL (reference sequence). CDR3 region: CASSQPGDGYTF. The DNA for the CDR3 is TGTGCCAGCAGCCAACCCGGGGACGGCTACACCTTC.